These 15 T cell receptor beta chains were all obtained from the same sample, sequenced in a study of blood T cell repertoires in COVID-19. The protocol was immunoSEQ multiplex PCR, while the TCRdb copy is restricted to in-frame clones and leaves out a portion. The repertoire holds under 200,000 clones, with around nine tenths as singletons. The source material was peripheral blood. These receptors were obtained from a man aged 50 to 60 with acute or convalescent COVID-19.

This rearrangement joins TRBV18 to TRBJ2-7, with D maybe TRBD2 (6 bases). The CDR3 loop spans 15 amino acids. Between the trimmed V and J ends, which lost 3 bases and 3 bases, there was a span of 15 bases. Per germline, CDR1 KGHSH and CDR2 LQKENI. DNA for the CDR3: TGTGCCAGCTCACCGGCGGGGCTCCCTAACTACGAGCAGTACTTC. Its translation is CASSPAGLPNYEQYF.

This clone came up once. V gene TRBV29-1 combines with J gene TRBJ2-7; 12 positions match TRBD1. Germline lookup yields CDR1 SQVTM and CDR2 ANQGSEA. The J segment lost 7 bases and the V segment lost 4 bases, leaving 8 bases of the junction unmatched. The length of the CDR3 is 14 residues. The CDR3 coding sequence is TGCAGCGTTGTAGCGGGACAGGGGGCGGGGGAGCAGTACTTC. As protein: CSVVAGQGAGEQYF.

The chain's CDR3 is CASRDSWSSYEQYV. As DNA, the CDR3 is TGTGCCAGCAGGGACAGCTGGAGCTCCTACGAGCAGTACGTC. The chain recombines TRBV6-5 with TRBJ2-7; D might be TRBD1 (6 bases). This CDR3 region has 14 residues. V was cut by 6 bases and J by 0 bases, with 12 bases left in between. CDR1 is MNHEY, CDR2 SVGAGI, per germline.

The chain employs TRBV6-2 or TRBV6-3 and TRBJ1-4, with TRBD1 as a possible D gene (5 bases). The V end lost 2 bases, the J end lost 5 bases, and 9 bases lay between the germline ends. The CDR3 length is 14 residues. Germline V gene data show CDR1 as MNHEY and CDR2 as SVGEGT. The chain's CDR3 is CASSYGRVNEKLFF. CDR3 bases: TGTGCCAGCAGTTACGGCAGGGTGAATGAAAAACTGTTTTTT.

The chain uses TRBV18 and TRBJ1-3; the match to TRBD1 covers 8 bases. The CDR3 consists of 16 residues. V trimming: 1 base; J trimming: 0 bases; junction bases outside the gene matches: 2. Per the germline V gene, CDR1 is KGHSH and CDR2 is LQKENI. CDR3: CASSPRTGTSGNTIYF. For the CDR3, the DNA is TGTGCCAGCTCACCACGGACAGGGACCTCTGGAAACACCATATATTTT.

This chain uses TRBV19 with TRBJ2-7; 7 bases map to TRBD1. V lost 11 bases, J lost 4 bases, and 17 bases stayed unmatched. Germline CDR1 LNHDA, CDR2 SQIVND (reference sequence). The CDR3 runs 15 residues. The CDR3 loop is CAGAIKGAWGYEQYF. CDR3 nucleotide sequence: TGTGCCGGTGCTATTAAGGGGGCCTGGGGTTACGAGCAGTACTTC.

In its sample, this clone was seen once. The CDR3 sequence: CASSLNSGTVVQYF. CDR3 sequence (DNA): TGTGCCAGCAGTCTCAATAGCGGGACCGTGGTCCAGTACTTC. V and J are TRBV6-5 and TRBJ2-5, with 8 bases fitting TRBD2. The V gene's germline CDR1 is MNHEY and CDR2 SVGAGI. The CDR3 contains 14 residues. The ends lost 5 bases at V and 10 bases at J; junction bases unmatched: 12.

The chain recombines TRBV7-9 with TRBJ1-5, with TRBD1 matching 10 bases. Germline values: CDR1 SEHNR, CDR2 FQNEAQ (reference sequence). The V and J ends lost 6 bases and 8 bases, in that order; junction bases with no gene match: 16. This CDR3 region has 17 residues. This CDR3 is CASRATGGQGRFEPQHF. CDR3 bases: TGTGCCAGCAGGGCAACGGGGGGACAGGGGAGGTTTGAGCCCCAGCATTTT. The variable domain in full, with the rest retrieved from reference TRBV7-9 and TRBJ1-5, is DTGVSQNPRHKITKRGQNVTFRCDPISEHNRLYWYRQTLGQGPEFLTYFQNEAQLEKSRLLSDRFSAERPKGSFSTLEIQRTEQGDSAMYLCASRATGGQGRFEPQHFGDGTRLSIL.

This chain connects TRBV5-1 to TRBJ1-1; no clear D. V was cut by 2 bases and J by 0 bases, with 11 bases left in between. Germline CDR1 reads SGHRS; CDR2 reads YFSETQ. The CDR3 consists of 15 residues. CDR3 residues: CASSLIVILNTEAFF. The CDR3 coding sequence is TGCGCCAGCAGCTTAATAGTGATCCTGAACACTGAAGCTTTCTTT.

The sample holds one count of this clone. The rearrangement joins TRBV10-1 to TRBJ1-5; TRBD1 might be the D (6 bases). The CDR3 consists of 16 residues. The germline gives CDR1 WNHNN, CDR2 SYGVQD (reference sequence). V was shortened by 2 bases and J by 4 bases, with 15 bases between the two germline ends. CDR3 loop: CASSETGCRLNQPQHF. In nucleotides, the CDR3 is TGCGCCAGCAGTGAGACAGGGTGCAGGTTGAATCAGCCCCAGCATTTT.

This chain links TRBV28 with TRBJ2-1; 9 bases line up with TRBD2. The germline V gene has CDR1 MDHEN and CDR2 SYDVKM. V shed 2 bases and J 12 bases; nucleotides not matched to a gene: 8. CDR3 length equals 14 residues. Here the CDR3 reads CASSLRLAGKGQFF. The CDR3 bases are TGTGCCAGCAGTTTACGGCTAGCGGGGAAAGGGCAGTTCTTC.

The chain recombines TRBV10-3 with TRBJ2-7; perhaps TRBD1 as D (6 bases). Trimming removed 4 bases from V and 7 bases from J, with 17 bases in between. The germline V gene has CDR1 ENHRY and CDR2 SYGVKD. The CDR3 length is 14 residues. This CDR3 is CAISGQQGAGEQYF. CDR3 DNA sequence: TGTGCCATCAGTGGGCAACAGGGTGCAGGGGAGCAGTACTTC.

The chain uses TRBV30 and TRBJ1-6, with a tentative D call TRBD1 (6 bases). This CDR3 has 16 amino acids. V lost 3 bases and J 4 bases, leaving 16 bases between the germline ends. Germline-derived CDR1 and CDR2 are GTSNPN and SVGIG (reference sequence). In DNA, the CDR3 is TGTGCCTGGAGCCGTGGGAACAGGGAATATAATTCACCCCTCCACTTT. This encodes CAWSRGNREYNSPLHF.

The chain carries TRBV19 and TRBJ1-1; 7 bases fit TRBD1. There are 13 residues in the CDR3. Trimming at V came to 9 bases and at J to 4 bases, leaving 8 bases not matched to a gene. Germline V gene lookup returns CDR1 LNHDA and CDR2 SQIVND (reference sequence). The CDR3 DNA follows: TGTGCCAGCACCCCCCAGGGGGGCACTGAAGCTTTCTTT. Protein product: CASTPQGGTEAFF.

The chain links TRBV4-3 to TRBJ2-3, with 10 positions matching TRBD2. The germline CDR1 and CDR2 sequences are LGHNA and YSLEER. V trimming: 5 bases; J trimming: 6 bases; junction bases outside the gene matches: 17. The CDR3 totals 18 residues. CDR3 coding DNA: TGCGCCAGCAGCTTCCAACGCCCGGCTAGCGGGGGAGCGGATACGCAGTATTTT. It is translated as CASSFQRPASGGADTQYF.